This is a list of T cell receptor beta chains from one sample in a study of T cell responses to AZD1222 COVID-19 vaccine. Data came from immunoSEQ multiplex PCR; TCRdb stores just in-frame clones and leaves some out. The data show about 150,000 clones, roughly nine tenths seen once. Sequencing was performed on peripheral blood, taken 28 days after the second dose of the MenACWY control vaccine. The receptors here all came from an adult who received the MenACWY meningococcal vaccine as a control. Both conserved end residues are part of each CDR3. Fields, in order: V gene, J gene, clone size, D gene, CDR3 protein, CDR3 DNA. D genes are given only for firm matches. Part of the rows lack a size; the others show once, few, many or a class for expanded clones.

TRBV28	TRBJ2-7	NA	NA	CASSLLQGGEQYF	TGTGCCAGCAGTTTACTGCAGGGAGGTGAGCAGTACTTC
TRBV14	TRBJ2-1	once	NA	CASSRFPRTPNEQFF	TGTGCCAGCAGCCGGTTTCCACGAACCCCCAATGAGCAGTTCTTC
TRBV21-1	TRBJ2-3	NA	NA	CASSNPDRGFTDTQYF	TGTGCCAGCAGCAACCCCGACAGGGGGTTCACAGATACGCAGTATTTT
TRBV3-1/TRBV3-2	TRBJ1-5	NA	NA	CASSQVGQPQHF	TGTGCCAGCAGCCAAGTAGGTCAGCCCCAGCATTTT
TRBV6-5	TRBJ1-5	NA	TRBD1	CASSFQGEGQPQHF	TGTGCCAGCAGTTTTCAGGGGGAGGGTCAGCCCCAGCATTTT
TRBV6-2/TRBV6-3	TRBJ2-5	once	NA	CASSLQSPQETQYF	TGTGCCAGCAGCTTACAGTCTCCCCAAGAGACCCAGTACTTC
TRBV30	TRBJ1-2	NA	NA	CAWSRRTEIGYGYTF	TGTGCCTGGAGCCGAAGGACAGAGATCGGCTATGGCTACACCTTC
TRBV6-1	TRBJ1-2	NA	NA	CASSDFGYTF	TGTGCCAGCAGTGATTTTGGCTACACCTTC
TRBV5-1	TRBJ2-7	NA	NA	CASSLGWGDTSYEQYF	TGCGCCAGCAGCTTGGGGTGGGGGGATACCTCCTACGAGCAGTACTTC
TRBV28	TRBJ1-2	once	NA	CASRTALYGYTF	TGTGCCAGCAGAACAGCTCTCTATGGCTACACCTTC
TRBV7-7	TRBJ2-5	NA	TRBD2	CASSIGVGLAGGRETQYF	TGTGCTAGCAGCATAGGTGTGGGACTAGCGGGAGGGAGAGAGACCCAGTACTTC
TRBV3-1/TRBV3-2	TRBJ2-2	NA	TRBD1	CASSLRTGGGTGELFF	TGTGCCAGCAGCCTAAGGACAGGGGGAGGAACCGGGGAGCTGTTTTTT